This TCR beta chain was recovered during a study of blood T cell repertoires in COVID-19. The germline CDR1 and CDR2 sequences are GTSNPN and SVGIG (reference sequence). The CDR3 has 11 residues. V was cut by 8 bases and J by 5 bases, with 9 bases left in between. Original analysis: Reference gene primer amplification yielded estimated nucleated cell counts. Using immunoSEQ multiplex PCR, the repertoire was profiled, and TCRdb retains in-frame clones only, with some absent. V, J and clone size were drawn from that table, and D and trimming were deduced from the DNA. Of about 80,000 clones in the sample, around 88% were seen once.

The sample was peripheral blood. The receptor was derived from a man older than 75 with active or convalescent COVID-19. V and J are TRBV30 and TRBJ1-4; no firm D call. CDR3 in amino acids: CASQENEKLFF. CDR3 DNA: TGTGCCAGCCAGGAAAATGAAAAACTGTTTTTT.